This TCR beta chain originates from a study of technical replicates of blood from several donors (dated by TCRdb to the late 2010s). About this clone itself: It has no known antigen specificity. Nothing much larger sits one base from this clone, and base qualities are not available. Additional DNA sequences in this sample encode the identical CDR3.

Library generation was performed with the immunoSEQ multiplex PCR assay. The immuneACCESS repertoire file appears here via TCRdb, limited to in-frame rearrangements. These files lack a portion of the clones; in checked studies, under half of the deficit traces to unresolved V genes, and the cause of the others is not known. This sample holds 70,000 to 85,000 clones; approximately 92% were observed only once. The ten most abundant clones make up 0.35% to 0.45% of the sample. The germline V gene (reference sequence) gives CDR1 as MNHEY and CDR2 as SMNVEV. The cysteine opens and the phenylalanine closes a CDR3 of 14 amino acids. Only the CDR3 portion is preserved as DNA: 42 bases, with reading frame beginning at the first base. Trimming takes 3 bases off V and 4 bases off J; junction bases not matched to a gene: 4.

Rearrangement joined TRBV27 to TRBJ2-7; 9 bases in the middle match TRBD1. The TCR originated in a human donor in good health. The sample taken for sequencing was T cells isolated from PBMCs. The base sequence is TGTGCCAGCAGTTTGGACAGGGGATCGTACGAGCAGTACTTC. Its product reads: CASSLDRGSYEQYF.